Listed below are T cell receptor beta chains from one sample, sequenced in a study of blood T cell repertoires in COVID-19. Clones were read by immunoSEQ multiplex PCR, and TCRdb kept only the in-frame ones, dropping some. The sample shows about 240,000 clones, approximately 82% of them seen only once. The sample taken for sequencing was peripheral blood. The receptor set was obtained from a woman aged 18 to 35 with acute or convalescent COVID-19. Each CDR3 is given with its conserved first and last residue. A D gene is named only where the DNA matches it firmly. For some rows the clone size is stated as once, few or many, or as a class when expanded; others skip it.

J gene: TRBJ2-7; D gene: .; V gene: TRBV19; clone size: .; CDR3 protein: CASSRQRPPYEQYF; CDR3 DNA: TGTGCCAGTAGTAGACAGAGACCCCCCTACGAGCAGTACTTC
J gene: TRBJ2-5; D gene: .; V gene: TRBV6-1; clone size: .; CDR3 protein: CASSVNFSPQGTQETQYF; CDR3 DNA: TGTGCCAGCAGTGTAAATTTCTCCCCCCAGGGGACCCAAGAGACCCAGTACTTC
J gene: TRBJ2-2; D gene: .; V gene: TRBV21-1; clone size: .; CDR3 protein: CASSKVVSGSAGELFF; CDR3 DNA: TGTGCCAGCAGCAAAGTAGTAAGCGGGAGTGCCGGGGAGCTGTTTTTT
J gene: TRBJ2-1; D gene: TRBD2; V gene: TRBV10-3; clone size: once; CDR3 protein: CAISSPGEGLYEQFF; CDR3 DNA: TGTGCCATCAGTTCCCCGGGGGAGGGCCTCTATGAGCAGTTCTTC
J gene: TRBJ2-2; D gene: .; V gene: TRBV5-1; clone size: once; CDR3 protein: CASSPVGSTGELFF; CDR3 DNA: TGCGCCAGCAGCCCCGTAGGGAGCACCGGGGAGCTGTTTTTT
J gene: TRBJ1-2; D gene: .; V gene: TRBV27; clone size: few; CDR3 protein: CASSPYTGANYGYTF; CDR3 DNA: TGTGCCAGCAGTCCCTACACCGGAGCTAACTATGGCTACACCTTC
J gene: TRBJ2-5; D gene: .; V gene: TRBV5-1; clone size: .; CDR3 protein: CASSLSAGSLRETQYF; CDR3 DNA: TGCGCCAGCAGCTTGTCGGCGGGTTCTTTGAGAGAGACCCAGTACTTC
J gene: TRBJ2-1; D gene: .; V gene: TRBV29-1; clone size: .; CDR3 protein: CSVRQGSNEQFF; CDR3 DNA: TGCAGCGTTAGGCAGGGGAGCAATGAGCAGTTCTTC
J gene: TRBJ1-5; D gene: TRBD1; V gene: TRBV12-5; clone size: .; CDR3 protein: CASGWAAGQGATNQPQHF; CDR3 DNA: TGTGCTAGTGGTTGGGCGGCCGGACAGGGGGCTACTAATCAGCCCCAGCATTTT
J gene: TRBJ2-1; D gene: TRBD1; V gene: TRBV19; clone size: .; CDR3 protein: CASSIGDRGFNEQFF; CDR3 DNA: TGTGCCAGTAGTATAGGGGACAGGGGTTTTAATGAGCAGTTCTTC
J gene: TRBJ2-2; D gene: TRBD2; V gene: TRBV5-3; clone size: .; CDR3 protein: CARSCLRTSGREGTGELFF; CDR3 DNA: TGTGCCAGAAGCTGTTTAAGGACTAGCGGGAGGGAGGGCACCGGGGAGCTGTTTTTT
J gene: TRBJ2-5; D gene: TRBD1; V gene: TRBV12-3/TRBV12-4; clone size: few; CDR3 protein: CASSRTGAGTQYF; CDR3 DNA: TGTGCCAGCAGTCGGACAGGGGCGGGGACCCAGTACTTC
J gene: TRBJ2-5; D gene: .; V gene: TRBV11-3; clone size: .; CDR3 protein: CASSQGSLQETQYF; CDR3 DNA: TGTGCCAGCAGCCAGGGGTCCTTGCAAGAGACCCAGTACTTC
J gene: TRBJ1-2; D gene: TRBD1; V gene: TRBV30; clone size: .; CDR3 protein: CAWSGTGLGYTF; CDR3 DNA: TGTGCCTGGAGTGGGACAGGCCTGGGCTACACCTTC
J gene: TRBJ2-7; D gene: .; V gene: TRBV4-3; clone size: .; CDR3 protein: CASSQELTGEQYF; CDR3 DNA: TGCGCCAGCAGCCAAGAACTCACGGGTGAGCAGTACTTC
J gene: TRBJ2-1; D gene: .; V gene: TRBV3-1/TRBV3-2; clone size: many; CDR3 protein: CASSRLGNEQFF; CDR3 DNA: TGTGCCAGCAGCCGACTCGGCAATGAGCAGTTCTTC
J gene: TRBJ2-5; D gene: .; V gene: TRBV4-3; clone size: .; CDR3 protein: CASSQGARASETQYF; CDR3 DNA: TGCGCCAGCAGCCAAGGGGCGCGTGCCTCTGAGACCCAGTACTTC
J gene: TRBJ1-1; D gene: .; V gene: TRBV6-6; clone size: few; CDR3 protein: CASSLDNLNTEAFF; CDR3 DNA: TGTGCCAGCAGTCTCGACAACTTGAACACTGAAGCTTTCTTT
J gene: TRBJ2-7; D gene: TRBD1; V gene: TRBV5-1; clone size: .; CDR3 protein: CASSLTGTGENEQYF; CDR3 DNA: TGCGCCAGCAGCTTAACCGGGACAGGGGAGAACGAGCAGTACTTC
J gene: TRBJ2-1; D gene: TRBD2; V gene: TRBV15; clone size: .; CDR3 protein: CATSRGPTGTSAYNEQFF; CDR3 DNA: TGTGCCACCAGCAGAGGCCCGACCGGGACTAGCGCTTACAATGAGCAGTTCTTC
J gene: TRBJ1-3; D gene: .; V gene: TRBV5-1; clone size: .; CDR3 protein: CASSPGSLLSGNTIYF; CDR3 DNA: TGCGCCAGCAGCCCGGGATCTTTGCTCTCTGGAAACACCATATATTTT
J gene: TRBJ1-2; D gene: .; V gene: TRBV10-1; clone size: .; CDR3 protein: CASSEVGRPYGYTF; CDR3 DNA: TGCGCCAGCAGTGAGGTGGGGCGGCCCTATGGCTACACCTTC
J gene: TRBJ2-3; D gene: .; V gene: TRBV27; clone size: .; CDR3 protein: CASSPDTRPDTQYF; CDR3 DNA: TGTGCCAGCAGTCCGGACACCCGACCAGATACGCAGTATTTT
J gene: TRBJ2-5; D gene: .; V gene: TRBV7-6; clone size: .; CDR3 protein: CASSLGPVRGETQYF; CDR3 DNA: TGTGCCAGCAGCTTAGGGCCTGTTAGGGGCGAGACCCAGTACTTC
J gene: TRBJ2-7; D gene: TRBD1; V gene: TRBV10-2; clone size: .; CDR3 protein: CASRTGPEQYF; CDR3 DNA: TGCGCCAGCAGGACAGGGCCCGAGCAGTACTTC
J gene: TRBJ2-5; D gene: TRBD1; V gene: TRBV6-6; clone size: .; CDR3 protein: CASSRDSQETQYF; CDR3 DNA: TGTGCCAGCAGTCGGGACAGCCAAGAGACCCAGTACTTC
J gene: TRBJ2-7; D gene: TRBD1; V gene: TRBV29-1; clone size: .; CDR3 protein: CSVLGRGREQYF; CDR3 DNA: TGCAGCGTTCTGGGCAGGGGGCGAGAGCAGTACTTC
J gene: TRBJ2-1; D gene: .; V gene: TRBV18; clone size: .; CDR3 protein: CASSPPNNQNEQFF; CDR3 DNA: TGTGCCAGCTCACCACCCAACAACCAGAATGAGCAGTTCTTC
J gene: TRBJ1-1; D gene: TRBD1; V gene: TRBV3-1/TRBV3-2; clone size: .; CDR3 protein: CASSRRQGDTEAFF; CDR3 DNA: TGTGCCAGCAGCCGAAGACAGGGGGACACTGAAGCTTTCTTT
J gene: TRBJ2-7; D gene: TRBD1; V gene: TRBV7-7; clone size: .; CDR3 protein: CASSQGQGGPYEQYF; CDR3 DNA: TGTGCTAGCAGCCAAGGACAGGGGGGGCCCTACGAGCAGTACTTC
J gene: TRBJ1-5; D gene: TRBD1; V gene: TRBV6-5; clone size: .; CDR3 protein: CASSYSRQGGQPQHF; CDR3 DNA: TGTGCCAGCAGTTACTCGAGACAGGGGGGGCAGCCCCAGCATTTT
J gene: TRBJ2-1; D gene: .; V gene: TRBV24-1; clone size: .; CDR3 protein: CATIGGTYNEQFF; CDR3 DNA: TGTGCCACCATTGGGGGCACCTACAATGAGCAGTTCTTC
J gene: TRBJ2-3; D gene: TRBD2; V gene: TRBV15; clone size: .; CDR3 protein: CATRGRPSGTPDTQYF; CDR3 DNA: TGTGCCACCAGAGGCCGGCCTAGCGGGACCCCAGATACGCAGTATTTT
J gene: TRBJ1-4; D gene: .; V gene: TRBV29-1; clone size: .; CDR3 protein: CSVGQGGEKLFF; CDR3 DNA: TGCAGCGTTGGGCAGGGAGGGGAAAAACTGTTTTTT
J gene: TRBJ2-5; D gene: TRBD1; V gene: TRBV5-5; clone size: .; CDR3 protein: CASSTDQGVQETQYF; CDR3 DNA: TGTGCCAGCAGCACAGACCAGGGGGTTCAAGAGACCCAGTACTTC
J gene: TRBJ1-4; D gene: .; V gene: TRBV27; clone size: .; CDR3 protein: CASSFVWQGNEKLFF; CDR3 DNA: TGTGCCAGCAGTTTTGTCTGGCAGGGGAACGAAAAACTGTTTTTT
J gene: TRBJ1-2; D gene: .; V gene: TRBV10-3; clone size: .; CDR3 protein: CAIYSPGPFGYTF; CDR3 DNA: TGTGCCATCTACTCCCCAGGTCCTTTCGGCTACACCTTC
J gene: TRBJ2-7; D gene: TRBD2; V gene: TRBV14; clone size: .; CDR3 protein: CASSQGLAGDPTYYEQYF; CDR3 DNA: TGTGCCAGCAGCCAAGGACTAGCGGGAGACCCCACCTACTACGAGCAGTACTTC
J gene: TRBJ2-3; D gene: .; V gene: TRBV24-1; clone size: .; CDR3 protein: CATSDPGTLDTQYF; CDR3 DNA: TGTGCCACCAGTGATCCTGGGACTCTCGATACGCAGTATTTT
J gene: TRBJ2-5; D gene: TRBD2; V gene: TRBV3-1/TRBV3-2; clone size: .; CDR3 protein: CASSHGSGSVLRETQYF; CDR3 DNA: TGTGCCAGCAGCCATGGGAGCGGGAGTGTCCTCCGGGAGACCCAGTACTTC
J gene: TRBJ1-1; D gene: .; V gene: TRBV12-3/TRBV12-4; clone size: once; CDR3 protein: CASSFIANTEAFF; CDR3 DNA: TGTGCCAGCAGTTTTATAGCGAACACTGAAGCTTTCTTT
J gene: TRBJ2-4; D gene: .; V gene: TRBV3-1/TRBV3-2; clone size: .; CDR3 protein: CASSQWREGKNIQYF; CDR3 DNA: TGTGCCAGCAGCCAGTGGCGGGAAGGCAAAAACATTCAGTACTTC
J gene: TRBJ2-5; D gene: TRBD2; V gene: TRBV7-9; clone size: .; CDR3 protein: CASSTGTSGREGSQETQYF; CDR3 DNA: TGTGCCAGCAGCACCGGGACTAGCGGGAGAGAGGGAAGTCAAGAGACCCAGTACTTC
J gene: TRBJ2-5; D gene: TRBD2; V gene: TRBV11-3; clone size: .; CDR3 protein: CASSLDGFAGGPETQYF; CDR3 DNA: TGTGCCAGCAGCTTAGATGGTTTTGCGGGAGGGCCGGAGACCCAGTACTTC
J gene: TRBJ2-6; D gene: .; V gene: TRBV6-5; clone size: .; CDR3 protein: CASRFLSGANVLTF; CDR3 DNA: TGTGCCAGCAGGTTCCTCTCTGGGGCCAACGTCCTGACTTTC